The sequence of this T cell receptor beta chain was determined in a study of graft-versus-host responses after intestinal transplantation. Looking at the study overall: All recipients were given anti-thymocyte globulin induction, and tacrolimus and steroids were then administered for 3 to 4 years. Broader study findings: Recipient marrow harbored GvH clones, some of which surfaced first in ileum or blood. Circulating GvH clones peaking coincided with falling HvG clones soon after transplant.

Measured with immunoSEQ multiplex PCR; TCRdb has only the in-frame clones, and not every one. The sample consists of around 110,000 clones, around nine tenths of them appearing once. Regarding this clone: The antigen is unknown.

Germline CDR1 and CDR2: LNHDA and SQIVND (reference sequence). This CDR3 spans 18 amino acids. The ends lost 1 base at V and 4 bases at J; junction bases unmatched: 7. The input for sequencing was unstimulated CD4+ T cells sorted from spleen or lymph node cells, taken before intestinal transplant. The gene calls are TRBV19 and TRBJ2-5; TRBD2 matches 15 bases. The sequence was obtained from a human donor who received an intestinal transplant. The chain's CDR3 is CASSIAGLAGGPGETQYF. The CDR3 DNA reads TGTGCCAGTAGTATAGCCGGACTAGCGGGAGGGCCGGGAGAGACCCAGTACTTC.